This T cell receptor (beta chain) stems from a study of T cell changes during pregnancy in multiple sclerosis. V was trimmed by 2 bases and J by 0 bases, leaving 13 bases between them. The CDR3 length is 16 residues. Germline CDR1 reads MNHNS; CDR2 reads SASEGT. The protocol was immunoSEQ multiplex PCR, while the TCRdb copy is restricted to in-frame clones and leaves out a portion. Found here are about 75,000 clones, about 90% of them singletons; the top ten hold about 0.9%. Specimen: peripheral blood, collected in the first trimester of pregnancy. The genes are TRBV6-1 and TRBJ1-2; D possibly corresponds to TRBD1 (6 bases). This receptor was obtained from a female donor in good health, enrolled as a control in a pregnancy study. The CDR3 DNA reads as TGTGCCAGCAGTGAAAACGACAGGCTACCTAACTATGGCTACACCTTC. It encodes CASSENDRLPNYGYTF.